These 20 T cell receptor beta chains were sequenced from one sample in a study of blood T cells in healthy people across ages (dated by TCRdb to the mid-2010s). The method behind the library was 5' RACE. The listed sequencing device is Illumina HiSeq 2500. A second PCR of about 6 to 12 cycles was performed with a sample-barcoded 5' primer and a J-beta primer mix. TCRdb ran its own pipeline on the public reads, namely fastp trimming at Q25 and MiXCR clone calling, and kept in-frame beta chains. One record per CDR3 amino acid sequence lists the most common genes and DNA. This sample is represented by some 930,000 distinct CDR3 sequences; 29% of them were singletons. Of the sample, approximately 10% falls within the top ten clones. These data were likewise used in another study, on T cells of mothers and their children.

Sequenced sample: blood. The receptors were sampled from a middle-aged woman in good health.

Many counts were recorded for this clonotype. The chain links TRBV5-1 to TRBJ1-1, with TRBD1 as a possible D gene (6 bases). The CDR3 has 15 amino acids. Germline V CDR1 and CDR2: SGHRS, YFSETQ. The V end lost 0 bases, the J end lost 4 bases, and 13 bases lay between the germline ends. For the CDR3, the DNA is TGCGCCAGCAGCTTGGAAGCACGGACAGCCACTGAAGCTTTCTTT. Its protein is CASSLEARTATEAFF.

This clonotype was seen a handful of times. The chain joins TRBV29-1 to TRBJ2-3; tentative D call: TRBD2 (6 bases). The V gene lost 3 bases and the J gene lost 0 bases, with 22 bases spanning the gap. Per the germline V gene, CDR1 is SQVTM and CDR2 is ANQGSEA. The CDR3 sequence is 18 residues long. The CDR3 sequence: CSVDGTSPGLPSTDTQYF. CDR3 DNA: TGCAGCGTTGATGGGACTTCGCCGGGCCTTCCTAGCACAGATACGCAGTATTTT.

Note on this clonotype: A junction boundary mismatches the germline segment, possibly from a read error. The rearrangement links TRBV28 to TRBJ2-7, with D perhaps being TRBD1 or TRBD2 (5 bases each). The J call may be mistaken, given a closer DNA end match to TRBJ2-4. CDR1 MDHEN and CDR2 SYDVKM come from the germline V gene. The CDR3 is 14 residues long. The CDR3 DNA is TGTGTCAGCAGTTTATCCCCGGGACAAAACATTCAGTACTTC. Amino acid sequence: CVSSLSPGQNIQYF.

This clonotype was found a few times. The chain employs TRBV7-3 and TRBJ1-1; D uncertain. This CDR3 is 14 amino acids long. V lost 2 bases to trimming and J lost 5 bases, with 12 bases between them. Germline V gene lookup returns CDR1 SGHTA and CDR2 FQGTGA. CDR3 DNA sequence: TGTGCCAGCAGCTTAGGACCTACCCCTACTGAAGCTTTCTTT. It translates to CASSLGPTPTEAFF.

The chain carries TRBV7-2 and TRBJ1-2; D gene unclear. Trimming left V 2 bases short and J 2 bases short, with 15 bases between. The germline gives CDR1 SGHTA, CDR2 FQGNSA. CDR3 length: 16 amino acids. CDR3 coding DNA: TGTGCCAGCAGCTTACGGACCATAAACAGAAACTATGGCTACACCTTC. Protein sequence: CASSLRTINRNYGYTF. Full variable domain (rest looked up from reference TRBV7-2 and TRBJ1-2): GAGVSQSPSNKVTEKGKDVELRCDPISGHTALYWYRQSLGQGLEFLIYFQGNSAPDKSGLPSDRFSAERTGGSVSTLTIQRTQQEDSAVYLCASSLRTINRNYGYTFGSGTRLTVV.

This clonotype was seen a few times. The chain joins TRBV7-9 to TRBJ1-4; no clear D. V was shortened by 7 bases and J by 8 bases, with 11 bases between the two germline ends. This CDR3 has 12 residues. Germline V lookup: CDR1 SEHNR, CDR2 FQNEAQ (reference sequence). The CDR3 loop reads CASTAESEKLFF. The CDR3 DNA sequence: TGTGCCAGCACCGCGGAAAGCGAAAAACTGTTTTTT. Full variable domain (outside the CDR3, taken from reference TRBV7-9 and TRBJ1-4): DTGVSQNPRHKITKRGQNVTFRCDPISEHNRLYWYRQTLGQGPEFLTYFQNEAQLEKSRLLSDRFSAERPKGSFSTLEIQRTEQGDSAMYLCASTAESEKLFFGSGTQLSVL.

The sample holds many counts of this clonotype. The chain carries TRBV28 and TRBJ2-3, with TRBD2 identical over 8 bases. Germline V lookup: CDR1 MDHEN, CDR2 SYDVKM. This CDR3 has 15 amino acids. Losses at the gene ends were 3 bases for V and 4 bases for J; bases not matched to a gene: 6. The CDR3 protein is CASSFRGGLPDTQYF. The CDR3 bases are TGTGCCAGCAGTTTCCGGGGGGGCCTCCCAGATACGCAGTATTTT.

J is TRBJ2-3 and V is TRBV7-2; a possible D gene is TRBD1 (5 bases). The CDR3 spans 14 residues. Germline V gene lookup returns CDR1 SGHTA and CDR2 FQGNSA. The V gene lost 2 bases and the J gene lost 4 bases, with 10 bases spanning the gap. The DNA of the CDR3 is TGTGCCAGCAGCTTAATGCAGGGTGCAGATACGCAGTATTTT. Its translation: CASSLMQGADTQYF.

The chain uses TRBV6-5 and TRBJ1-2, with a possible D match to TRBD1 (5 bases). V lost 0 bases, J lost 1 base, and 15 bases lay in between. This CDR3 comprises 17 residues. Germline CDR1 MNHEY, CDR2 SVGAGI. The CDR3 region is CASSYSPGTQDNYGYTF. The CDR3 DNA reads as TGTGCCAGCAGTTACTCGCCAGGGACGCAGGATAACTATGGCTACACCTTC.

Notes on this clonotype: This may stem from a read error, because a much larger clone lies one nucleotide away. This chain links TRBV29-1 with TRBJ2-1, with a possible D match to TRBD2 (5 bases). Judging by the DNA end, TRBJ2-7 fits better; the J call may be wrong. CDR3 length: 15 residues. Per germline, CDR1 SQVTM and CDR2 ANQGSEA. The CDR3 here is CSVGGLLNSYNEQYF. CDR3 bases: TGCAGCGTTGGAGGACTCCTTAACTCCTACAATGAGCAGTACTTC.

This clonotype was detected ten times or more. The chain uses TRBV3-1 and TRBJ2-7; D ambiguous. The CDR3 spans 14 residues. V was shortened by 1 base and J by 2 bases, with 9 bases between the two germline ends. In germline, CDR1 is LGHDT, CDR2 YNNKEL (reference sequence). The CDR3 DNA reads as TGTGCCAGCAGCCAAGGACTGTTAACCTACGAGCAGTACTTC. Amino acids: CASSQGLLTYEQYF.

The J gene is TRBJ2-7, the V gene TRBV29-1; 11 nucleotides align to TRBD2. The CDR3 has 17 residues. V trimming: 4 bases; J trimming: 2 bases; junction bases outside the gene matches: 13. The germline CDR1 and CDR2 sequences are SQVTM and ANQGSEA. CDR3 sequence reads: CSVAVGTSGGSTYEQYF. The CDR3 bases are TGCAGCGTTGCTGTCGGGACTAGCGGAGGATCCACCTACGAGCAGTACTTC.

The chain carries TRBV11-2 and TRBJ2-3; 9 nucleotides agree with TRBD2. The CDR3 extends over 14 amino acids. Germline V gene lookup returns CDR1 SGHAT and CDR2 FQNNGV. Germline trimming cut 8 bases from V and 5 bases from J; bases unmatched to any gene: 8. CDR3 protein: CASGEGLALDTQYF. In DNA, the CDR3 is TGTGCCAGCGGTGAAGGACTAGCGTTAGATACGCAGTATTTT. Complete variable domain (other parts from reference TRBV11-2 and TRBJ2-3): EAGVAQSPRYKIIEKRQSVAFWCNPISGHATLYWYQQILGQGPKLLIQFQNNGVVDDSQLPKDRFSAERLKGVDSTLKIQPAKLEDSAVYLCASGEGLALDTQYFGPGTRLTVL.

The chain uses TRBV12-3 or TRBV12-4 and TRBJ2-3; tentatively, D is TRBD1 (6 bases). The CDR3 runs 15 residues. Trimming left V 3 bases short and J 0 bases short, with 10 bases between. The CDR3 bases are TGTGCCAGCAGTTTTCGGACAGTGAGCACAGATACGCAGTATTTT. Translating it yields CASSFRTVSTDTQYF.

CDR3 amino acids: CASRRTVRNEKLFF. The CDR3 DNA sequence: TGTGCCAGCAGAAGGACAGTCAGGAATGAAAAACTGTTTTTT. The chain employs TRBV7-8 and TRBJ1-4, with a weak D call TRBD1 (6 bases). V dropped 6 bases and J dropped 5 bases, with 13 bases sitting between them. Germline V gene data show CDR1 as SGHVS and CDR2 as FQNEAQ. The CDR3 runs to 14 residues.

This sequence joins TRBV7-2 and TRBJ1-1; TRBD1 is a possible D gene (5 bases). The V end was cut by 5 bases, the J end by 2 bases, with 15 bases between. CDR3 size: 15 residues. From germline, CDR1 is SGHTA and CDR2 FQGNSA. CDR3 protein: CASSLDLTVNTEAFF. Written as DNA, the CDR3 is TGTGCCAGCAGCCTAGACCTGACAGTCAACACTGAAGCTTTCTTT.

Comment on this clonotype: One end of the junction is discordant with germline, which a read error may explain. The gene calls are TRBV7-2 and TRBJ2-4, with D perhaps TRBD2 (6 bases). The CDR3 sequence is 14 residues long. The germline V gene has CDR1 SGHTA and CDR2 FQGNSA. Here the CDR3 DNA reads TGTGCCGGCAGCTCACAACTATTTACGGGGGAGCAGTACTTC. Translation gives CAGSSQLFTGEQYF.

This clonotype was counted at least ten times. This rearrangement joins TRBV20-1 to TRBJ1-1, with D perhaps matching TRBD1 (5 bases). The CDR3 extends over 14 amino acids. V was pared by 3 bases and J by 5 bases, with 16 bases between. CDR1 is DFQATT, CDR2 SNEGSKA, per germline (reference sequence). The CDR3 region has the DNA TGCAGTGCTAGCCCCCCCGGGGGGGGGACTGAAGCTTTCTTT. It is translated as CSASPPGGGTEAFF.

This clonotype appeared once. J is TRBJ2-7 and V is TRBV5-1; D gene unclear. V lost 2 bases and J 6 bases, leaving 27 bases between the germline ends. Germline-derived CDR1 and CDR2 are SGHRS and YFSETQ. The CDR3 loop spans 18 amino acids. The CDR3, as DNA: TGCGCCAGCAGCTTCGTGGTGGCAGCTAGAGGATCAAGTGGCGAGCAGTACTTC. It yields the protein CASSFVVAARGSSGEQYF.

This clonotype showed up just a few times. The CDR3 spells CASSQAQTGHGYTF. In DNA form, the CDR3 reads TGCGCCAGCAGCCAAGCCCAAACCGGGCATGGCTACACCTTC. The chain uses TRBV4-3 and TRBJ1-2; D unresolved. The germline V and J ends were trimmed by 1 base and 6 bases, with 12 bases remaining between them. The CDR3 has 14 amino acids. Per the germline V gene, CDR1 is LGHNA and CDR2 is YSLEER.